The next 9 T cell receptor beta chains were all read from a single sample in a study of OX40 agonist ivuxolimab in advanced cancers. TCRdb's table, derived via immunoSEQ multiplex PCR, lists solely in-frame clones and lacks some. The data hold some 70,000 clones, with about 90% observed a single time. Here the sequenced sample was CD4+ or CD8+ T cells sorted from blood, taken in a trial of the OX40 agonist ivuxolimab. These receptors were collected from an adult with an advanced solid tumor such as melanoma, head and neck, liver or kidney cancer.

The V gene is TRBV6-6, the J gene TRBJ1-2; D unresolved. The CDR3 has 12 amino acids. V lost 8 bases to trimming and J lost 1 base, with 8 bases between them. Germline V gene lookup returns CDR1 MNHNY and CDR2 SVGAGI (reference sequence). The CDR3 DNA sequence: TGTGCCAGCTGTCTGGGTAACTATGGCTACACCTTC. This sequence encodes CASCLGNYGYTF.

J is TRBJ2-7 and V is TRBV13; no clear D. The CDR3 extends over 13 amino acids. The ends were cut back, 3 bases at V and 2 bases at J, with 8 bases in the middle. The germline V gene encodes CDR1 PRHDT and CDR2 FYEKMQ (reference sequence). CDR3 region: CASSLPFTYEQYF. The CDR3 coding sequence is TGTGCCAGCAGCTTGCCCTTCACCTACGAGCAGTACTTC.

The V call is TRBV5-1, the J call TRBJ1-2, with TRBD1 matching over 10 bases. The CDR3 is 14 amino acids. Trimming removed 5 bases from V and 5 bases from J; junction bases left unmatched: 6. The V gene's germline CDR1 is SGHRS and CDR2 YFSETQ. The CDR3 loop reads CASSGDRGAYGYTF. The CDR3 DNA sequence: TGCGCCAGCAGTGGGGACAGGGGAGCATATGGCTACACCTTC.

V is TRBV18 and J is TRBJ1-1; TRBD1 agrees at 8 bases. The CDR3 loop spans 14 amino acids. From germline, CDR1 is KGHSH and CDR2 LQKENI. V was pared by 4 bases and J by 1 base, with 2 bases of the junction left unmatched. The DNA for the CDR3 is TGTGCCAGCTCACAGGGACAGGAGAACACTGAAGCTTTCTTT. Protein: CASSQGQENTEAFF. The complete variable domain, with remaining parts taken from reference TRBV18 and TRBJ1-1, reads NAGVMQNPRHLVRRRGQEARLRCSPMKGHSHVYWYRQLPEEGLKFMVYLQKENIIDESGMPKERFSAEFPKEGPSILRIQQVVRGDSAAYFCASSQGQENTEAFFGQGTRLTVV.

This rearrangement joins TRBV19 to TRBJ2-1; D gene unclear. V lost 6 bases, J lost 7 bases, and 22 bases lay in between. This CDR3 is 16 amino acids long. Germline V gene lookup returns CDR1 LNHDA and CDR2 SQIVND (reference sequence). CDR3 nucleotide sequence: TGTGCCAGTAGCCACCAAAGGCCCCGAAGGGTTAATGAGCAGTTCTTC. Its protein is CASSHQRPRRVNEQFF.

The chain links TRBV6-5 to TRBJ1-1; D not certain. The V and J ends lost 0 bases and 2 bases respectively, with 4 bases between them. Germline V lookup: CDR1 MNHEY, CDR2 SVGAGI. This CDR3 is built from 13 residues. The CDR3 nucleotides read TGTGCCAGCAGTTACTCTCTAAACACTGAAGCTTTCTTT. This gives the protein CASSYSLNTEAFF.

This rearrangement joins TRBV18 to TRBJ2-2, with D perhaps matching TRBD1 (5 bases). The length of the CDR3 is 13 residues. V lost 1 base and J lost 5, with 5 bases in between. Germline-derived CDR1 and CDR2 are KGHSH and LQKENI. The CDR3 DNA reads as TGTGCCAGCTCACCACAGGGGACCGGGGAGCTGTTTTTT. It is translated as CASSPQGTGELFF.

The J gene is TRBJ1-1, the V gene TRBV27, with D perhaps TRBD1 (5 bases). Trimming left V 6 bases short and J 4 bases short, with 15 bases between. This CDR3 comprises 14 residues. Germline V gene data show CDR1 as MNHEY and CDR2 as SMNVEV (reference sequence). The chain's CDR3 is CASRPPGPATEAFF. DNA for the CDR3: TGTGCCAGCAGACCTCCGGGACCGGCCACTGAAGCTTTCTTT.

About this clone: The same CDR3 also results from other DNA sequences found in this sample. CDR3 in DNA: TGTGCCAGCAGCTTAGGGGTTAGCGGGCCGGCGGACACCTACGAGCAGTACTTC. As protein: CASSLGVSGPADTYEQYF. This sequence joins TRBV7-6 and TRBJ2-7, with 7 bases matching TRBD2. The germline V gene encodes CDR1 SGHVS and CDR2 FNYEAQ. Germline trimming cut 1 base from V and 2 bases from J; bases unmatched to any gene: 14. The CDR3 spans 18 residues.